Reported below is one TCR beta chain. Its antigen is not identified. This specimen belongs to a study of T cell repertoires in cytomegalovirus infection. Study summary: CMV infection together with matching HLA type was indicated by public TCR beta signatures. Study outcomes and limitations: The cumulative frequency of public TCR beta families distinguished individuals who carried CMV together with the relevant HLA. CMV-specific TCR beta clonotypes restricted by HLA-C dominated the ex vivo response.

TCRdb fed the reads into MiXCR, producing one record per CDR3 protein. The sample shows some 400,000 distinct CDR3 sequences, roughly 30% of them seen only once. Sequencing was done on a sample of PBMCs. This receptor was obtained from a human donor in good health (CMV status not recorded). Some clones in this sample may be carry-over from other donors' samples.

The CDR3 loop is CASSPDYRDRNQPQHF. Here the CDR3 DNA reads TGTGCCAGCAGCCCAGATTACAGGGATCGCAATCAGCCCCAGCATTTT. This sequence joins TRBV7-2 and TRBJ1-5; tentatively, D is TRBD1 (6 bases). Germline CDR1 SGHTA, CDR2 FQGNSA. Deletions cut 5 bases from V and 2 bases from J, with 16 bases between. CDR3 size: 16 residues. Supplemented by reference TRBV7-2 and TRBJ1-5, the full variable domain reads GAGVSQSPSNKVTEKGKDVELRCDPISGHTALYWYRQSLGQGLEFLIYFQGNSAPDKSGLPSDRFSAERTGGSVSTLTIQRTQQEDSAVYLCASSPDYRDRNQPQHFGDGTRLSIL.